The rows below give T cell receptor beta chains drawn from one sample of a study of naive and memory T cell subsets. MiXCR, applied by TCRdb to the UMI-ligation and nested PCR reads, yields one record per CDR3 protein. This sample has just over 80,000 distinct CDR3 sequences, with roughly 9.3% found just once. The sequenced sample was naive CD8+ T cells from blood. The receptors derive from a human donor in good health. Each CDR3 is given with its conserved first and last residue. Fields, in order: J gene, D gene, clone size, V gene, CDR3 protein, CDR3 DNA. The D gene is left open where the match is weak. Only part of the rows carry a size: once, few, many, or a class if the clone is expanded.

>TRBJ1-1|.|.|TRBV29-1
CSVGPGYSTEAFF
TGCAGCGTTGGTCCGGGGTATTCCACTGAAGCTTTCTTT
>TRBJ2-7|TRBD1|many|TRBV12-3/TRBV12-4
CASSLGTGTYEQYF
TGTGCCAGCAGTTTAGGGACAGGGACCTACGAGCAGTACTTC
>TRBJ2-5|TRBD2|few|TRBV7-8
CASSRPGLAGETQYF
TGTGCCAGCAGCCGCCCGGGACTAGCGGGAGAGACCCAGTACTTC
>TRBJ2-1|TRBD2|.|TRBV7-9
CASSQAGTSSYNEQFF
TGTGCCAGCAGCCAAGCCGGGACTAGCTCCTACAATGAGCAGTTCTTC
>TRBJ2-1|.|.|TRBV19
CASKGEGVYNEQFF
TGTGCCAGTAAGGGGGAGGGGGTCTACAATGAGCAGTTCTTC
>TRBJ1-6|TRBD1|many|TRBV20-1
CSARDLVTGAFNSPLHF
TGCAGTGCTAGAGATCTAGTGACAGGGGCTTTTAATTCACCCCTCCACTTT
>TRBJ2-4|.|many|TRBV10-1
CARKQGDIQYF
TGCGCCAGAAAACAGGGAGACATTCAGTACTTC
>TRBJ2-1|.|few|TRBV27
CASSFFLAMDNEQFF
TGTGCCAGCAGTTTCTTCCTAGCAATGGACAATGAGCAGTTCTTC
>TRBJ2-1|TRBD2|.|TRBV7-9
CASSLPGLAHNEQFF
TGTGCCAGCAGCTTACCGGGACTAGCACACAATGAGCAGTTCTTC
>TRBJ1-2|.|.|TRBV4-1
CASSQRSGSAHGYTF
TGCGCCAGCAGCCAACGGTCGGGGAGCGCGCATGGCTACACCTTC
>TRBJ2-1|.|many|TRBV15
CATSIERAPYNEQFF
TGTGCCACCAGCATAGAGCGGGCTCCCTACAATGAGCAGTTCTTC
>TRBJ1-1|.|many|TRBV28
CASTLHRQVLNTEAFF
TGTGCCAGCACCCTTCATCGGCAGGTGTTGAACACTGAAGCTTTCTTT
>TRBJ2-2|.|few|TRBV7-8
CASSFAPTANTGELFF
TGTGCCAGCAGCTTTGCCCCAACAGCGAACACCGGGGAGCTGTTTTTT
>TRBJ2-7|TRBD1|.|TRBV6-1
CASNHRDRNGEQYF
TGTGCCAGCAACCACCGGGACAGGAACGGTGAGCAGTACTTC
>TRBJ1-2|.|.|TRBV9
CASSAGGGRGANYGYTF
TGTGCCAGCAGCGCGGGAGGTGGCAGGGGAGCTAACTATGGCTACACCTTC
>TRBJ1-1|.|many|TRBV19
CASTSDRNTEAFF
TGTGCCAGTACCTCGGACCGGAACACTGAAGCTTTCTTT
>TRBJ2-7|.|.|TRBV14
CASSQDPAGWNEQYF
TGTGCCAGCAGCCAAGACCCCGCAGGGTGGAACGAGCAGTACTTC
>TRBJ1-1|.|few|TRBV29-1
CSVNNRDLNTEAFF
TGCAGCGTGAACAACAGGGACTTGAACACTGAAGCTTTCTTT
>TRBJ2-7|.|few|TRBV21-1
CASSKGGGGRDGNEQYF
TGTGCCAGCAGCAAAGGGGGAGGAGGCAGGGACGGAAACGAGCAGTACTTC
>TRBJ2-7|.|.|TRBV4-3
CASSQDLGGPDTLYEQYF
TGCGCCAGCAGCCAAGATCTCGGGGGCCCCGATACCCTTTACGAGCAGTACTTC
>TRBJ1-5|.|many|TRBV10-3
CAISEGQGLNQPQHF
TGTGCCATCAGTGAAGGGCAGGGGCTGAATCAGCCCCAGCATTTT
>TRBJ1-1|TRBD1|.|TRBV6-2/TRBV6-3
CASSWDRETDTEAFF
TGTGCCAGCAGTTGGGACAGGGAAACCGACACTGAAGCTTTCTTT
>TRBJ2-2|.|.|TRBV12-3/TRBV12-4
CASSPSSQGHQNTGELFF
TGTGCCAGCAGCCCTTCGTCCCAGGGACATCAGAACACCGGGGAGCTGTTTTTT
>TRBJ1-3|.|many|TRBV30
CAWSVAGMVFGNTIYF
TGTGCCTGGAGTGTAGCAGGGATGGTCTTTGGAAACACCATATATTTT
>TRBJ2-5|.|once|TRBV12-3/TRBV12-4
CASSLLAGPETQYF
TGTGCCAGCAGTTTATTGGCAGGGCCAGAGACCCAGTACTTC
>TRBJ2-7|TRBD2|.|TRBV7-8
CASSSEPGTSREQYF
TGTGCCAGCAGCTCAGAGCCTGGGACTAGTCGGGAGCAGTACTTC
>TRBJ2-7|.|few|TRBV12-3/TRBV12-4
CASSLLVSGEQYF
TGTGCCAGCAGTTTATTGGTAAGCGGCGAGCAGTACTTC
>TRBJ2-1|.|.|TRBV7-9
CASSLVLGFDSYNEQFF
TGTGCCAGCAGCTTAGTGTTGGGTTTCGACTCCTACAATGAGCAGTTCTTC
>TRBJ2-3|TRBD1|many|TRBV6-6
CASSQYRLDRGPKNTDTQYF
TGTGCCAGCAGTCAGTACCGCTTGGACAGGGGGCCAAAAAACACAGATACGCAGTATTTT
>TRBJ2-1|.|few|TRBV6-2/TRBV6-3
CASSYSREQFF
TGTGCCAGCAGTTACTCGCGTGAGCAGTTCTTC
>TRBJ2-3|.|many|TRBV6-5
CATYQRGDTQYF
TGTGCCACCTATCAACGTGGAGATACGCAGTATTTT
>TRBJ2-7|TRBD2|few|TRBV28
CASSPGTSGSNMYEQYF
TGTGCCAGCAGTCCGGGGACTAGCGGGAGCAACATGTACGAGCAGTACTTC
>TRBJ2-7|TRBD2|few|TRBV4-1
CASSQVVASGGTSYEQYF
TGCGCCAGCAGCCAAGTGGTGGCTAGCGGAGGGACCTCCTACGAGCAGTACTTC
>TRBJ2-1|TRBD2|many|TRBV4-1
CASSQSTSGRMFF
TGCGCCAGCAGCCAATCCACTAGCGGGAGAATGTTCTTC
>TRBJ2-7|.|few|TRBV28
CASSWDTVPYEQYF
TGTGCCAGCAGTTGGGATACGGTCCCCTACGAGCAGTACTTC
>TRBJ2-3|TRBD2|.|TRBV7-2
CASSLTSGSGDTQYF
TGTGCCAGCAGCTTAACTAGCGGGAGTGGAGATACGCAGTATTTT
>TRBJ2-7|TRBD1|many|TRBV5-4
CASSPWSGTDEQYF
TGTGCCAGCAGCCCTTGGAGTGGGACAGACGAGCAGTACTTC
>TRBJ2-7|.|many|TRBV5-5
CASSSPEGSSYEQYF
TGTGCCAGCAGCTCTCCGGAGGGGAGCTCCTACGAGCAGTACTTC
>TRBJ2-6|TRBD1|.|TRBV14
CASSQDHRDRGLAGANVLTF
TGTGCCAGCAGCCAAGATCACCGGGACAGGGGGTTAGCTGGGGCCAACGTCCTGACTTTC
>TRBJ1-1|TRBD1|many|TRBV28
CASSFGQGGTEAFF
TGTGCCAGCAGTTTCGGACAGGGCGGCACTGAAGCTTTCTTT
>TRBJ2-1|TRBD2|.|TRBV4-1
CASRASGRLDEQFF
TGCGCCAGCAGGGCTAGCGGGAGGTTGGATGAGCAGTTCTTC
>TRBJ2-3|.|.|TRBV10-3
CAISDPLQAPDTQYF
TGTGCCATCAGTGACCCTCTACAGGCCCCAGATACGCAGTATTTT
>TRBJ2-1|.|.|TRBV14
CASSQEWAYNEQFF
TGTGCCAGCAGCCAAGAGTGGGCGTATAATGAGCAGTTCTTC
>TRBJ1-1|TRBD1|.|TRBV27
CASSLSGGIGTEAFF
TGTGCCAGCAGTCTATCAGGGGGCATAGGCACTGAAGCTTTCTTT
>TRBJ2-1|.|few|TRBV20-1
CSARDRTTYNEQFF
TGCAGTGCTAGAGATCGAACTACCTACAATGAGCAGTTCTTC
>TRBJ1-5|.|.|TRBV19
CAAGPGGYSNQPQHF
TGTGCCGCTGGTCCGGGGGGATATAGCAATCAGCCCCAGCATTTT
>TRBJ2-7|TRBD2|few|TRBV5-6
CASSVLTSGSYEQYF
TGTGCCAGCAGCGTCTTGACTAGCGGGAGTTACGAGCAGTACTTC
>TRBJ2-2|TRBD2|.|TRBV6-6
CASSYLGSGGSGAGELFF
TGTGCCAGCAGTTATCTCGGTTCGGGCGGGAGCGGGGCCGGGGAGCTGTTTTTT
>TRBJ1-2|.|.|TRBV29-1
CSVSTGWDGYTF
TGCAGCGTGTCAACAGGGTGGGATGGCTACACCTTC
>TRBJ2-2|.|few|TRBV29-1
CSVDGTGELFF
TGCAGCGTTGACGGTACCGGGGAGCTGTTTTTT
>TRBJ2-7|.|.|TRBV29-1
CSVEERDTNYEQYF
TGCAGCGTTGAAGAGCGGGACACAAACTACGAGCAGTACTTC
>TRBJ1-5|.|few|TRBV4-2
CASSQDSEGGNNQPQHF
TGTGCCAGCAGCCAAGATTCGGAAGGGGGTAACAATCAGCCCCAGCATTTT
>TRBJ1-5|.|many|TRBV5-1
CASSPEPGPPSNQPQHF
TGCGCCAGCAGCCCAGAACCAGGGCCTCCTAGCAATCAGCCCCAGCATTTT
>TRBJ1-1|TRBD1|.|TRBV29-1
CSGWFVGGITEAFF
TGCAGCGGATGGTTTGTAGGGGGCATCACTGAAGCTTTCTTT
>TRBJ2-7|.|many|TRBV4-1
CASSQAGTEGDEQYF
TGCGCCAGCAGCCAAGCCGGGACGGAGGGGGACGAGCAGTACTTC
>TRBJ2-3|.|many|TRBV4-1
CASSQDPVGDTQYF
TGCGCCAGCAGCCAAGATCCAGTAGGAGATACGCAGTATTTT
>TRBJ2-6|.|many|TRBV29-1
CSVAGESGANVLTF
TGCAGCGTTGCAGGGGAGTCTGGGGCCAACGTCCTGACTTTC
>TRBJ1-2|.|.|TRBV24-1
CATSDPDSGTIPFDGYTF
TGTGCCACCAGTGATCCCGACAGCGGGACGATTCCATTTGATGGCTACACCTTC